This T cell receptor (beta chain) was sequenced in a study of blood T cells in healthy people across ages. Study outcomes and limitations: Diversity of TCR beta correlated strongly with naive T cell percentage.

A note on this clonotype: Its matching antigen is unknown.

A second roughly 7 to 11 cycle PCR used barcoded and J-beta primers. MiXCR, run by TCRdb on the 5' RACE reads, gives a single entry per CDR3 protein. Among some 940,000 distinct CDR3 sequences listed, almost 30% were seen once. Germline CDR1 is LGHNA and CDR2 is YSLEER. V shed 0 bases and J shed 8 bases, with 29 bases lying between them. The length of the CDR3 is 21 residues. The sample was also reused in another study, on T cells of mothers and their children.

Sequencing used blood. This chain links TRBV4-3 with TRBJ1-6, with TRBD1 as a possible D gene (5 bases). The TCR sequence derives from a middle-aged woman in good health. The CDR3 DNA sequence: TGCGCCAGCAGCCAAGATAATTGGGACCGCGCGGCGGAATCCAAGGATTCACCCCTCCACTTT. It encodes CASSQDNWDRAAESKDSPLHF.